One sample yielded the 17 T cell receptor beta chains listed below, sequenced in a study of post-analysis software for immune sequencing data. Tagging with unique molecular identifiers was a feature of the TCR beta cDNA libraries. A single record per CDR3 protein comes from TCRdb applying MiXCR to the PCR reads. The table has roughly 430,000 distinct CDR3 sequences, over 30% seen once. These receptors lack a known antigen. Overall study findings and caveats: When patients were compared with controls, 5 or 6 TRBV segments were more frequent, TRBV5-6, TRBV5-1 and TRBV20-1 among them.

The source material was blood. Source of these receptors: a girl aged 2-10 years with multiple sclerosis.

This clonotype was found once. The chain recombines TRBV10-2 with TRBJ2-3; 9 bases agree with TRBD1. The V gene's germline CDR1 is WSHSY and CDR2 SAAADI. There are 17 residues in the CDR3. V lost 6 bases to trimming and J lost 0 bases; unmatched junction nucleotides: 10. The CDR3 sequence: CASRVTGGGSSTDTQYF. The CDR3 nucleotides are TGCGCCAGCAGAGTGACAGGGGGGGGATCTAGCACAGATACGCAGTATTTT.

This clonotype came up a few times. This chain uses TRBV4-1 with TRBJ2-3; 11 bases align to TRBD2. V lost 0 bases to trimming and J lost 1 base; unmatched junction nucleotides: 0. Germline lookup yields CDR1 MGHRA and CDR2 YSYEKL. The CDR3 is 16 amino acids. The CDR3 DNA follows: TGCGCCAGCAGCCAAGAACTAGCGGGGGGCACAGATACGCAGTATTTT. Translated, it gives CASSQELAGGTDTQYF.

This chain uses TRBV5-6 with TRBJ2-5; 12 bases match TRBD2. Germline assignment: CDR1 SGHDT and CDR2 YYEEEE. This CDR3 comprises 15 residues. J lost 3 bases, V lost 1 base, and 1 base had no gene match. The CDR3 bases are TGTGCCAGCAGCTTGCTAGCGGGAGGGGAAGAGACCCAGTACTTC. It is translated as CASSLLAGGEETQYF.

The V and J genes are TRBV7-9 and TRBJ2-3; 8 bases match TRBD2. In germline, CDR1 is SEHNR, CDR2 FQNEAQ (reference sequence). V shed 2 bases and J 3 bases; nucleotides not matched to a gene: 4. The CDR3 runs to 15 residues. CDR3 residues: CASSLRTSRTDTQYF. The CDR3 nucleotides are TGTGCCAGCAGCTTACGGACTAGCAGGACAGATACGCAGTATTTT.

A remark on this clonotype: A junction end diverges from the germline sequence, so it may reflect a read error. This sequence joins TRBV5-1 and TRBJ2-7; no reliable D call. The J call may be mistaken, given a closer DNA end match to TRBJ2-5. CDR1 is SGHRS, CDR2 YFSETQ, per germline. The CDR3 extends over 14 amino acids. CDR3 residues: CASTSDPVGETQYF. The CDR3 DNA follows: TGCGCTAGCACCTCGGACCCGGTTGGGGAGACCCAGTACTTC.

The CDR3 DNA reads as TGTGCCAGCACCCCAAGGACGCTGCTAGACAATGAGCAGTTCTTC. The encoded protein is CASTPRTLLDNEQFF. V gene TRBV12-3 or TRBV12-4 combines with J gene TRBJ2-1; D remains ambiguous. The CDR3 has 15 residues. The V end lost 7 bases, the J end lost 5 bases, and 18 bases lay between the germline ends.

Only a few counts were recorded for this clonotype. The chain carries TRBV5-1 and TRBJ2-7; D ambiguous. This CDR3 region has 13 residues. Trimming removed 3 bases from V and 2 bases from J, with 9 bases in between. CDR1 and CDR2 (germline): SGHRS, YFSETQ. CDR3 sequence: CASSSYKAYEQYF. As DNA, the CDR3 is TGCGCCAGCAGCTCCTACAAGGCCTACGAGCAGTACTTC.

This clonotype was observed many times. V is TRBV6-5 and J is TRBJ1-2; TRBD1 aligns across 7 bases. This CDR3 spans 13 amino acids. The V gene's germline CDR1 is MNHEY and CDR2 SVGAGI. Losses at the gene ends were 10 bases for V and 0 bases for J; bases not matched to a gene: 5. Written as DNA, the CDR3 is TGTGCCACCTGGACAGGCGCTAACTATGGCTACACCTTC. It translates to CATWTGANYGYTF.

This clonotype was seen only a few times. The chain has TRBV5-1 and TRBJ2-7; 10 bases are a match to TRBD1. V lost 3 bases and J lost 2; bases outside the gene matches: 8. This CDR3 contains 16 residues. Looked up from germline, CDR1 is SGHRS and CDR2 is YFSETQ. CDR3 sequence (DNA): TGCGCCAGCAGCTCGGGACAGGGGCTCGCTACCTACGAGCAGTACTTC. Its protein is CASSSGQGLATYEQYF.

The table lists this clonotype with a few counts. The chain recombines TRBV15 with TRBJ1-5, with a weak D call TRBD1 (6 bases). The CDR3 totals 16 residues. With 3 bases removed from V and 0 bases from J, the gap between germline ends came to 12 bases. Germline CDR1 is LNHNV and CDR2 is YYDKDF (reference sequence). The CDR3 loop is CATSRKQGYSNQPQHF. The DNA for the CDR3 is TGTGCCACCAGCAGGAAACAGGGCTATAGCAATCAGCCCCAGCATTTT.

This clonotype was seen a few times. The CDR3 spells CASSPRTSDTGELFF. For the CDR3, the DNA is TGCGCCAGCAGCCCAAGGACTAGCGACACCGGGGAGCTGTTTTTT. This chain connects TRBV5-1 to TRBJ2-2, with 9 bases fitting TRBD2. V shed 4 bases and J 3 bases; nucleotides not matched to a gene: 4. In germline, CDR1 is SGHRS, CDR2 YFSETQ. The CDR3 length is 15 residues.

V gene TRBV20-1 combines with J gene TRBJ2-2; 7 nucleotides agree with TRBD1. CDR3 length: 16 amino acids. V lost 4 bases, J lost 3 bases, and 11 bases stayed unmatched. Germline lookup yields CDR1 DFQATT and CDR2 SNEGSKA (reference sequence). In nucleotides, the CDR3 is TGCAGTGCTACCAATCCGGGACAGAAATACACCGGGGAGCTGTTTTTT. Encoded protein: CSATNPGQKYTGELFF.

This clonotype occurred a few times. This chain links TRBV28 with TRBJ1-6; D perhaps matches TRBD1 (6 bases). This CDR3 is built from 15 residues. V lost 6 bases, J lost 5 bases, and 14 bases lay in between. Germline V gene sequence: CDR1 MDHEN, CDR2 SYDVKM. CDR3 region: CASSLRGRNNSPLHF. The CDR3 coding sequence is TGTGCCAGCAGCTTACGGGGGCGAAATAATTCACCCCTCCACTTT.

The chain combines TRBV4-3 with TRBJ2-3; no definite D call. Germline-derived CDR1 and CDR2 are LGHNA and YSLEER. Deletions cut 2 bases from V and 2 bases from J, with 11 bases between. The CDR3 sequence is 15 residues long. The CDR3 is CASSQRWGYTDTQYF. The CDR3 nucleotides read TGCGCCAGCAGCCAAAGATGGGGATACACAGATACGCAGTATTTT.

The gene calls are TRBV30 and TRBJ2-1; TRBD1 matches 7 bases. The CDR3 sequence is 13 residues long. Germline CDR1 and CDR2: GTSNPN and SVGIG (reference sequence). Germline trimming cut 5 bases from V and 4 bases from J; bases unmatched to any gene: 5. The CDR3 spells CAWGQALYNEQFF. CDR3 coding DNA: TGTGCCTGGGGACAGGCGCTTTACAATGAGCAGTTCTTC.

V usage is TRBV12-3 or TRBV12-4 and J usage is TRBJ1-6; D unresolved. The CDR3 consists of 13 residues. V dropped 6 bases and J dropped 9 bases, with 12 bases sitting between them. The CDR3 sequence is CASSFQTFSPLHF. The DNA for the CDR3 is TGTGCCAGCAGCTTCCAGACATTTTCACCCCTCCACTTT.

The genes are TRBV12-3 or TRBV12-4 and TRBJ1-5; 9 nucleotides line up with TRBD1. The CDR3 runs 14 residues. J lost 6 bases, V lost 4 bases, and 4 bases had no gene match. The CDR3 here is CASSSGTGTQPQHF. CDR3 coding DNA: TGTGCCAGCAGTTCGGGGACAGGGACTCAGCCCCAGCATTTT.